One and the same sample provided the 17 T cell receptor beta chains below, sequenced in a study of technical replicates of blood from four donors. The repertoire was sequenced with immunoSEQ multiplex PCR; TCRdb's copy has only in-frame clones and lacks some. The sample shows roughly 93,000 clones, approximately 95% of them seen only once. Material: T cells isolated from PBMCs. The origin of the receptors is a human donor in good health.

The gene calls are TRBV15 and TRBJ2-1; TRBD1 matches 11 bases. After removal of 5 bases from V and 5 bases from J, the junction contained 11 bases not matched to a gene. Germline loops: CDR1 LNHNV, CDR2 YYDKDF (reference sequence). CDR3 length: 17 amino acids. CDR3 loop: CATSLWRGQGANNEQFF. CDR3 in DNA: TGTGCCACCAGCCTGTGGAGAGGACAGGGGGCAAACAATGAGCAGTTCTTC.

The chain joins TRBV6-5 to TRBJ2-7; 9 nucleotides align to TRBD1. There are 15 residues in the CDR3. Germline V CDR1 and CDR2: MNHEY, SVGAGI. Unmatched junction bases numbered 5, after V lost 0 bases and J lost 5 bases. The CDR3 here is CASSYSPGTGNEQYF. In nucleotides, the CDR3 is TGTGCCAGCAGTTACTCACCCGGGACAGGGAACGAGCAGTACTTC.

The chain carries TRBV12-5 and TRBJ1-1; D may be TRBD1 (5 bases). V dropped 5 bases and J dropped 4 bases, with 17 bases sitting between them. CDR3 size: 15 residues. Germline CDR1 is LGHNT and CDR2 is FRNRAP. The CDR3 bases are TGTGCTAGTGGTCGCCCAGGGCCGGGGGGCACTGAAGCTTTCTTT. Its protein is CASGRPGPGGTEAFF.

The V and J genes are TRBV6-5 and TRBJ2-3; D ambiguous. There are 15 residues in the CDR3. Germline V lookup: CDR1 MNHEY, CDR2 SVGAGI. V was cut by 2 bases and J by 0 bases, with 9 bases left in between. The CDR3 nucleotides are TGTGCCAGCAGTTACACACTGACTAGCACAGATACGCAGTATTTT. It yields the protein CASSYTLTSTDTQYF.

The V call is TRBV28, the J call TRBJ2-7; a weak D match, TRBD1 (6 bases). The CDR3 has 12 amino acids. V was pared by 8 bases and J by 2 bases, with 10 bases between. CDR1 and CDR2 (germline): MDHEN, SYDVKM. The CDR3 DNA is TGTGCCAGCGGGACACAAGCCTACGAGCAGTACTTC. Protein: CASGTQAYEQYF.

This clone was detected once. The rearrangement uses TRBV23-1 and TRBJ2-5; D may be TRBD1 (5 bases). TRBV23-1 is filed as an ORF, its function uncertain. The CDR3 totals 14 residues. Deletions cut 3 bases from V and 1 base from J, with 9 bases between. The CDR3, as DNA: TGCGCCAGCAGTCAGCAGGGAACCCAAGAGACCCAGTACTTC. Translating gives CASSQQGTQETQYF.

The CDR3, as DNA: TGTGCCAGCAGCTTGGTTGAGGAGTATGGCTACACCTTC. Translating it yields CASSLVEEYGYTF. The chain uses TRBV5-5 and TRBJ1-2; D is uncertain. V dropped 0 bases and J dropped 5 bases, with 8 bases sitting between them. This CDR3 contains 13 residues. Germline V gene lookup returns CDR1 SGHKS and CDR2 YYEKEE (reference sequence).

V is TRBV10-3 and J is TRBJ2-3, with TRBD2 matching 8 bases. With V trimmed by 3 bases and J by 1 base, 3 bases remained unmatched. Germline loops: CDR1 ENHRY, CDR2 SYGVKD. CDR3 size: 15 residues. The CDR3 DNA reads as TGTGCCATCAGTGATAATAGCGGGGGCACAGATACGCAGTATTTT. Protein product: CAISDNSGGTDTQYF.

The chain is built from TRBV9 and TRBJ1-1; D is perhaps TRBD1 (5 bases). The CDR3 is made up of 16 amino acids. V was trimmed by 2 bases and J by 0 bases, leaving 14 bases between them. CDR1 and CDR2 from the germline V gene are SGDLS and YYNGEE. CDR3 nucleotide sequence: TGTGCCAGCAGCGTCGGGGGAAAGGCCATGAACACTGAAGCTTTCTTT. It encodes CASSVGGKAMNTEAFF.

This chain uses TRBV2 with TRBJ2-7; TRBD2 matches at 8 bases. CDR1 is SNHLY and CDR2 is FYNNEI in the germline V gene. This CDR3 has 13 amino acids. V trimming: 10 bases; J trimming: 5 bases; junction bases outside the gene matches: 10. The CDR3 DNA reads TGTGCCATCGGGGGGGTGAGGATCCACGAGCAGTACTTC. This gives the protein CAIGGVRIHEQYF.

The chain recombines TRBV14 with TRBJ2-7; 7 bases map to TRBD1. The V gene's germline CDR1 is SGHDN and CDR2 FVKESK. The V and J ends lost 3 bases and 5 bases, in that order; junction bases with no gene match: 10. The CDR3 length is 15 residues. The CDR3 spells CASSQLTGTVDEQYF. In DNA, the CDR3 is TGTGCCAGCAGCCAGCTGACAGGGACGGTCGACGAGCAGTACTTC.

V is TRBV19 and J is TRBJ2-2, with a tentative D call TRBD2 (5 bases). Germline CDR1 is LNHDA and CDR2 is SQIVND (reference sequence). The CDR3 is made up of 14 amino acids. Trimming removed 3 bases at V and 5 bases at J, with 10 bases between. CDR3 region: CASSIEGRTGELFF. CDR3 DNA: TGTGCCAGTAGTATCGAAGGGAGAACCGGGGAGCTGTTTTTT.

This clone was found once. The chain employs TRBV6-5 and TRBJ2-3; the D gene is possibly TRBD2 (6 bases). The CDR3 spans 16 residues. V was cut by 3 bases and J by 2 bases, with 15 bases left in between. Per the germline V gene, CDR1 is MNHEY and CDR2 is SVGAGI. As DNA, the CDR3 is TGTGCCAGCAGTTATGGTGGGGCGGGATCCACAGATACGCAGTATTTT. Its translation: CASSYGGAGSTDTQYF.

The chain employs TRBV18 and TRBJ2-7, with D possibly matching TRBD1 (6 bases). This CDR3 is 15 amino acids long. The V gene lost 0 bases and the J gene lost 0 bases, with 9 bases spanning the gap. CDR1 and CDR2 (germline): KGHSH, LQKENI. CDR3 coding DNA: TGTGCCAGCTCACCACCGCAGGGGAGCTCCTACGAGCAGTACTTC. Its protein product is CASSPPQGSSYEQYF.

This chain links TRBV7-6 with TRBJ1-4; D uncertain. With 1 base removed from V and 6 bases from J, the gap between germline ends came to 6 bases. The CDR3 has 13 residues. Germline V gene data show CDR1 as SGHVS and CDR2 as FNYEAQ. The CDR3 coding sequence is TGTGCCAGCAGCTTAGATCTAGATGAAAAACTGTTTTTT. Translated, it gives CASSLDLDEKLFF.

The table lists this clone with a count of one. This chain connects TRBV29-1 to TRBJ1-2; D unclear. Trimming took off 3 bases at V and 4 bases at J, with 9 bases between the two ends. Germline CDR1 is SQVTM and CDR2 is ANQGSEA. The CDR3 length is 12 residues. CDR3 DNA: TGCAGCGTTGAGAGGGAGGGCTATGGCTACACCTTC. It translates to CSVEREGYGYTF.

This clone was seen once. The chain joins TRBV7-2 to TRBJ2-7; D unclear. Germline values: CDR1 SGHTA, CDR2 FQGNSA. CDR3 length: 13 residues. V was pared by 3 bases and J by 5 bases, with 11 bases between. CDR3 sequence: CASSLRLRDEQYF. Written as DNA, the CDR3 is TGTGCCAGCAGCTTGAGGCTTCGGGACGAGCAGTACTTC.